These 23 T cell receptor beta chains originate from one sample sequenced in a study of blood T cell repertoires in COVID-19. The assay was immunoSEQ multiplex PCR, and TCRdb's table has in-frame clones only and misses some. In the table there are 200,000 to 250,000 clones, 80% to 85% of which are singletons. Sequencing was carried out using peripheral blood. All receptors come from a woman aged 60-70 years with acute or convalescent COVID-19.

The V and J genes are TRBV5-4 and TRBJ1-3, with D perhaps matching TRBD1 (6 bases). The ends were cut back, 3 bases at V and 0 bases at J, with 13 bases in the middle. CDR3 length equals 16 residues. Germline assignment: CDR1 SGHNT and CDR2 YYREEE (reference sequence). The CDR3 here is CASSSGQTGSGNTIYF. CDR3 coding DNA: TGTGCCAGCAGCTCGGGCCAGACAGGCTCTGGAAACACCATATATTTT.

Here the CDR3 DNA reads TGTGCCAGTGTAGCGGGGGACAGCTCCTACAATGAGCAGTTCTTC. Translation: CASVAGDSSYNEQFF. The chain is built from TRBV6-5 and TRBJ2-1, with 9 bases identical to TRBD2. Germline lookup yields CDR1 MNHEY and CDR2 SVGAGI. With V trimmed by 9 bases and J by 0 bases, 6 bases remained unmatched. The CDR3 is 15 residues long.

The chain carries TRBV11-2 and TRBJ1-3; 8 bases fit TRBD1. From germline, CDR1 is SGHAT and CDR2 FQNNGV. Trimming removed 5 bases from V and 8 bases from J; junction bases left unmatched: 5. This CDR3 has 13 amino acids. The CDR3 spells CASSPGQGYTIYF. The CDR3 bases are TGTGCCAGCAGCCCAGGACAGGGTTACACCATATATTTT.

V usage is TRBV6-5 and J usage is TRBJ1-4; the D gene is possibly TRBD1 (5 bases). Germline CDR1 MNHEY, CDR2 SVGAGI. The germline V and J ends were trimmed by 3 bases and 3 bases, with 8 bases remaining between them. The CDR3 runs 14 residues. The CDR3 here is CASSYRGSNEKLFF. CDR3 nucleotide sequence: TGTGCCAGCAGTTATCGGGGGTCTAATGAAAAACTGTTTTTT.

The rearrangement uses TRBV6-5 and TRBJ2-7, with 8 bases that match TRBD1. Per germline, CDR1 MNHEY and CDR2 SVGAGI. V gave up 2 bases and J gave up 7 bases; unmatched junction bases: 10. The CDR3 consists of 15 residues. The CDR3 DNA reads TGTGCCAGCAGTTACGTCCGCGGACAGGGTCGGGAGCAGTACTTC. Its protein is CASSYVRGQGREQYF.

The gene calls are TRBV28 and TRBJ1-2, with D maybe TRBD1 (5 bases). The V and J ends lost 6 bases and 3 bases respectively, with 11 bases between them. Germline loops: CDR1 MDHEN, CDR2 SYDVKM. This CDR3 is built from 13 residues. CDR3 amino acids: CASRQVADYGYTF. CDR3 bases: TGTGCCAGCAGACAGGTTGCGGACTATGGCTACACCTTC.

The V call is TRBV2, the J call TRBJ2-5, with D unresolved. The CDR3 sequence is 10 residues long. Trimming took off 6 bases at V and 5 bases at J, with 4 bases between the two ends. Germline V lookup: CDR1 SNHLY, CDR2 FYNNEI. CDR3 residues: CASREETQYF. DNA for the CDR3: TGTGCCAGCAGGGAGGAGACCCAGTACTTC.

J is TRBJ2-5 and V is TRBV6-5; a possible D gene is TRBD1 (6 bases). CDR3 length equals 14 residues. Germline V CDR1 and CDR2: MNHEY, SVGAGI. V was trimmed by 5 bases and J by 2 bases, leaving 12 bases between them. The CDR3 sequence: CASSRGQSQETQYF. DNA for the CDR3: TGTGCCAGCAGTCGCGGACAGAGTCAAGAGACCCAGTACTTC.

This chain connects TRBV7-9 to TRBJ2-3, with 9 nucleotides matching TRBD1. There are 14 residues in the CDR3. Germline CDR1 reads SEHNR; CDR2 reads FQNEAQ (reference sequence). The junction had 3 bases not matched to a gene; V was cut back by 6 bases and J by 2 bases. CDR3 DNA: TGTGCCAGCAGTGGACAGGGGTCCACAGATACGCAGTATTTT. It translates to CASSGQGSTDTQYF. The variable domain in full, completed from reference TRBV7-9 and TRBJ2-3, reads DTGVSQNPRHKITKRGQNVTFRCDPISEHNRLYWYRQTLGQGPEFLTYFQNEAQLEKSRLLSDRFSAERPKGSFSTLEIQRTEQGDSAMYLCASSGQGSTDTQYFGPGTRLTVL.

This chain connects TRBV27 to TRBJ2-7; D may be TRBD2 (6 bases). Germline values: CDR1 MNHEY, CDR2 SMNVEV (reference sequence). The CDR3 is 15 amino acids. V lost 8 bases, J lost 1 base, and 18 bases lay in between. CDR3 DNA sequence: TGTGCCAGCCTGCCTTCGATAAGCGGGTCCTACGAGCAGTACTTC. It encodes CASLPSISGSYEQYF.

This chain joins TRBV2 and TRBJ2-3; no reliable D call. The CDR3 extends over 14 amino acids. Germline V gene data show CDR1 as SNHLY and CDR2 as FYNNEI. V was trimmed by 6 bases and J by 0 bases, leaving 10 bases between them. The CDR3 loop reads CASRSTPSTDTQYF. CDR3 nucleotide sequence: TGTGCCAGCAGATCTACCCCTAGCACAGATACGCAGTATTTT.

The V gene is TRBV4-2, the J gene TRBJ1-3; D ambiguous. The V and J ends lost 0 bases and 4 bases respectively, with 13 bases between them. CDR3 length: 16 amino acids. Germline assignment: CDR1 LGHNA and CDR2 YNFKEQ. CDR3 sequence (DNA): TGTGCCAGCAGCCAAGATTTTAAGGGAGTAGGAAACACCATATATTTT. This encodes CASSQDFKGVGNTIYF.

A word on this clone: This sample includes further DNA sequences coding for the same CDR3. The V call is TRBV19, the J call TRBJ2-5, with 12 positions matching TRBD2. With V trimmed by 4 bases and J by 5 bases, 2 bases remained unmatched. The CDR3 contains 14 residues. CDR1 and CDR2 from the germline V gene are LNHDA and SQIVND (reference sequence). In DNA form, the CDR3 reads TGTGCCAGTAGTACCACTAGCGGGGGGGAGACCCAGTACTTC. It translates to CASSTTSGGETQYF.

The chain recombines TRBV5-1 with TRBJ1-1, with 12 bases aligning to TRBD1. J gave up 5 bases and V 3 bases, and 5 bases lay outside the gene matches. This CDR3 has 15 residues. Germline V gene sequence: CDR1 SGHRS, CDR2 YFSETQ. The CDR3 sequence: CASSWGQGARTEAFF. CDR3 DNA: TGCGCCAGCAGCTGGGGACAGGGGGCGCGAACTGAAGCTTTCTTT.

The genes are TRBV5-4 and TRBJ2-5; tentatively, D is TRBD2 (6 bases). The V end was cut by 4 bases, the J end by 2 bases, with 12 bases between. Germline V gene lookup returns CDR1 SGHNT and CDR2 YYREEE (reference sequence). The CDR3 extends over 14 amino acids. The chain's CDR3 is CASSPGLKQETQYF. The DNA for the CDR3 is TGTGCCAGCAGCCCCGGACTAAAACAAGAGACCCAGTACTTC.

The chain uses TRBV6-5 and TRBJ1-1; no reliable D call. CDR1 is MNHEY, CDR2 SVGAGI, per germline. The ends were cut back, 3 bases at V and 4 bases at J, with 18 bases in the middle. The CDR3 sequence is 16 residues long. In DNA form, the CDR3 reads TGTGCCAGCAGTTATGACCCGGGCGGGCGGGGCACTGAAGCTTTCTTT. This translates into CASSYDPGGRGTEAFF.

This clone has just a few counts. This chain joins TRBV7-9 and TRBJ1-2, with TRBD1 identical over 7 bases. CDR3 length: 13 residues. Germline trimming cut 4 bases from V and 5 bases from J; bases unmatched to any gene: 4. In germline, CDR1 is SEHNR, CDR2 FQNEAQ (reference sequence). The DNA of the CDR3 is TGTGCCAGCAGCTCGACAGGGAGATATGGCTACACCTTC. Translating gives CASSSTGRYGYTF.

This clone was detected a few times. V is TRBV5-5 and J is TRBJ2-3; the match to TRBD2 covers 7 bases. J was trimmed by 6 bases and V by 4 bases; bases with no gene match: 8. The germline CDR1 and CDR2 sequences are SGHKS and YYEKEE (reference sequence). The CDR3 consists of 14 residues. Written as DNA, the CDR3 is TGTGCCAGCAGCACCGCTAGCGGTGGCGATACGCAGTATTTT. Its protein is CASSTASGGDTQYF.

The rearrangement joins TRBV6-5 to TRBJ2-5; 7 nucleotides agree with TRBD1. The V gene end was trimmed by 9 bases and the J gene end by 4 bases; junction bases not matched to a gene: 8. In germline, CDR1 is MNHEY, CDR2 SVGAGI. The CDR3 sequence is 13 residues long. The CDR3 region has the DNA TGTGCCAGTGTGACAGGGAATGGAGAGACCCAGTACTTC. Its protein is CASVTGNGETQYF.

CDR3 bases: TGTGCCAGCAGCCCAACACAGGGCCAGAACACTGAAGCTTTCTTT. As protein: CASSPTQGQNTEAFF. This chain links TRBV11-2 with TRBJ1-1; tentative D call: TRBD1 (6 bases). CDR3 length: 15 amino acids. V lost 5 bases and J 1 base, leaving 14 bases between the germline ends. Germline CDR1 and CDR2: SGHAT and FQNNGV.

The chain combines TRBV10-3 with TRBJ1-1; D ambiguous. Germline assignment: CDR1 ENHRY and CDR2 SYGVKD. The CDR3 spans 15 residues. Trimming took 2 bases from V and 1 from J, leaving 11 bases between them. The CDR3 protein is CAISERGIGNTEAFF. CDR3 bases: TGTGCCATCAGTGAGAGAGGGATAGGGAACACTGAAGCTTTCTTT.

This rearrangement joins TRBV19 to TRBJ1-2, with a possible D match to TRBD1 (5 bases). From germline, CDR1 is LNHDA and CDR2 SQIVND (reference sequence). The germline V and J ends were trimmed by 5 bases and 4 bases, with 17 bases remaining between them. CDR3 length: 15 residues. The CDR3 DNA is TGTGCCAGTAGTCTCCGACAGCGCGGGGCCTATGGCTACACCTTC. This translates into CASSLRQRGAYGYTF.

The J gene is TRBJ1-3, the V gene TRBV4-2, with D possibly TRBD1 on 6 matching bases. The germline CDR1 and CDR2 sequences are LGHNA and YNFKEQ. V lost 0 bases, J lost 0 bases, and 21 bases lay in between. The CDR3 totals 20 residues. This CDR3 is CASSQEEGVRGQNSGNTIYF. In nucleotides, the CDR3 is TGTGCCAGCAGCCAAGAAGAGGGGGTCCGGGGCCAGAACTCTGGAAACACCATATATTTT.